The rows below give T cell receptor beta chains drawn from one sample of a study of shared clonotypes between healthy human individuals. Using immunoSEQ multiplex PCR, the repertoire was profiled, and TCRdb retains in-frame clones only, with some absent. The table has approximately 1.9 million clones, roughly 93% seen once; the top ten hold 1.5% to 2%. Source material: naive CD8+ T cells from PBMCs. These receptor sequences come from a man younger than 35 in good health. Some clones in this sample may be carry-over from other donors' samples. The CDR3 runs from the conserved cysteine through the conserved F or W. The order of the fields is D gene, J gene, clone size, V gene, CDR3 protein, CDR3 DNA. The D gene is left open where the match is weak. The size entry is marked missing in some rows and otherwise reads once, few, many or a size class.

D gene: TRBD1
J gene: TRBJ2-1
clone size: NA
V gene: TRBV5-6
CDR3 protein: CASSGEYRGNEQFF
CDR3 DNA: TGTGCCAGCAGCGGGGAGTACAGGGGGAATGAGCAGTTCTTC

D gene: NA
J gene: TRBJ1-1
clone size: NA
V gene: TRBV15
CDR3 protein: CATSRDKEGRGEAFF
CDR3 DNA: TGTGCCACCAGCAGAGATAAAGAGGGGAGGGGTGAAGCTTTCTTT

D gene: NA
J gene: TRBJ2-1
clone size: NA
V gene: TRBV11-2
CDR3 protein: CASSSRLAYNEQFF
CDR3 DNA: TGTGCCAGCAGCTCCAGACTAGCCTACAATGAGCAGTTCTTC

D gene: TRBD2
J gene: TRBJ2-7
clone size: NA
V gene: TRBV4-2
CDR3 protein: CASSQALAISYEQYF
CDR3 DNA: TGTGCCAGCAGCCAAGCACTAGCGATCTCCTACGAGCAGTACTTC

D gene: NA
J gene: TRBJ2-1
clone size: NA
V gene: TRBV15
CDR3 protein: CATSSVTSRNEQFF
CDR3 DNA: TGTGCCACCAGCAGCGTTACTAGCCGGAATGAGCAGTTCTTC

D gene: NA
J gene: TRBJ2-7
clone size: once
V gene: TRBV4-2
CDR3 protein: CASSPTLRGYEQYF
CDR3 DNA: TGTGCCAGCAGCCCAACCCTTCGGGGCTACGAGCAGTACTTC

D gene: TRBD1
J gene: TRBJ1-2
clone size: NA
V gene: TRBV5-4
CDR3 protein: CASSLGTGYYGYTF
CDR3 DNA: TGTGCCAGCAGCTTGGGGACAGGGTATTATGGCTACACCTTC

D gene: TRBD1
J gene: TRBJ1-4
clone size: NA
V gene: TRBV5-1
CDR3 protein: CASSPGTGGDEKLFF
CDR3 DNA: TGCGCCAGCAGCCCGGGGACAGGAGGGGATGAAAAACTGTTTTTT

D gene: NA
J gene: TRBJ1-4
clone size: NA
V gene: TRBV27
CDR3 protein: CASSLRTSNEKLFF
CDR3 DNA: TGTGCCAGCAGTTTACGTACAAGTAATGAAAAACTGTTTTTT

D gene: NA
J gene: TRBJ1-2
clone size: NA
V gene: TRBV15
CDR3 protein: CATSPTGPHVNYGYTF
CDR3 DNA: TGTGCCACCAGCCCAACGGGTCCTCACGTTAACTATGGCTACACCTTC

D gene: NA
J gene: TRBJ1-5
clone size: NA
V gene: TRBV27
CDR3 protein: CASSTRTDPGNQPQHF
CDR3 DNA: TGTGCCAGCAGTACCCGGACAGATCCGGGCAATCAGCCCCAGCATTTT

D gene: NA
J gene: TRBJ1-4
clone size: NA
V gene: TRBV10-3
CDR3 protein: CAISESRFPTNEKLFF
CDR3 DNA: TGTGCCATCAGTGAGTCGAGATTTCCAACTAATGAAAAACTGTTTTTT

D gene: NA
J gene: TRBJ2-7
clone size: NA
V gene: TRBV29-1
CDR3 protein: CSVRTEISYEQYF
CDR3 DNA: TGCAGCGTTAGGACAGAGATCTCCTACGAGCAGTACTTC

D gene: TRBD1
J gene: TRBJ1-2
clone size: NA
V gene: TRBV13
CDR3 protein: CASSLEDLDRGKYGYTF
CDR3 DNA: TGTGCCAGCAGCTTAGAGGACCTGGACAGGGGGAAGTATGGCTACACCTTC

D gene: NA
J gene: TRBJ2-7
clone size: NA
V gene: TRBV6-1
CDR3 protein: CASSKTPGYEQYF
CDR3 DNA: TGTGCCAGCAGTAAAACCCCGGGGTACGAGCAGTACTTC

D gene: TRBD1
J gene: TRBJ1-2
clone size: NA
V gene: TRBV5-1
CDR3 protein: CASSSTRTGGYGYTF
CDR3 DNA: TGCGCCAGCAGCTCCACCAGGACAGGGGGCTATGGCTACACCTTC

D gene: NA
J gene: TRBJ2-5
clone size: NA
V gene: TRBV28
CDR3 protein: CASSPLVGAVTPETQYF
CDR3 DNA: TGTGCCAGCAGCCCCCTCGTGGGGGCGGTTACTCCTGAGACCCAGTACTTC

D gene: TRBD1
J gene: TRBJ2-7
clone size: NA
V gene: TRBV14
CDR3 protein: CASSPDRAPHEQYF
CDR3 DNA: TGTGCCAGCAGCCCGGACAGGGCCCCCCACGAGCAGTACTTC

D gene: NA
J gene: TRBJ2-5
clone size: NA
V gene: TRBV7-2
CDR3 protein: CASSLAGGIQETQYF
CDR3 DNA: TGTGCCAGCAGCTTAGCAGGGGGGATCCAAGAGACCCAGTACTTC

D gene: TRBD1
J gene: TRBJ2-7
clone size: NA
V gene: TRBV27
CDR3 protein: CASSSEGQGPTYEQYF
CDR3 DNA: TGTGCCAGCAGTTCAGAAGGACAGGGACCTACCTACGAGCAGTACTTC

D gene: TRBD2
J gene: TRBJ2-7
clone size: NA
V gene: TRBV11-2
CDR3 protein: CASSPMLASGSLYEQYF
CDR3 DNA: TGTGCCAGCAGCCCCATGTTAGCTAGCGGGAGTCTGTACGAGCAGTACTTC

D gene: NA
J gene: TRBJ2-2
clone size: NA
V gene: TRBV9
CDR3 protein: CASSVWGQAQNTGELFF
CDR3 DNA: TGTGCCAGCAGCGTATGGGGGCAGGCCCAGAACACCGGGGAGCTGTTTTTT

D gene: TRBD2
J gene: TRBJ2-7
clone size: NA
V gene: TRBV28
CDR3 protein: CASSKIGASGRDGSYEQYF
CDR3 DNA: TGTGCCAGCAGTAAAATCGGGGCTAGCGGGAGGGATGGCTCCTACGAGCAGTACTTC

D gene: NA
J gene: TRBJ2-3
clone size: NA
V gene: TRBV25-1
CDR3 protein: CASSERRGTDTQYF
CDR3 DNA: TGTGCCAGCAGTGAGCGGCGGGGCACAGATACGCAGTATTTT

D gene: TRBD2
J gene: TRBJ2-7
clone size: once
V gene: TRBV7-2
CDR3 protein: CASSAGTSLTYEQYF
CDR3 DNA: TGTGCCAGCAGCGCCGGGACTAGCCTAACCTACGAGCAGTACTTC

D gene: TRBD1
J gene: TRBJ1-1
clone size: NA
V gene: TRBV27
CDR3 protein: CASSLDRGRGEAFF
CDR3 DNA: TGTGCCAGCAGTTTGGACAGGGGGCGAGGTGAAGCTTTCTTT

D gene: TRBD2
J gene: TRBJ2-1
clone size: once
V gene: TRBV29-1
CDR3 protein: CSVGLAGGGNEQFF
CDR3 DNA: TGCAGCGTCGGGTTAGCGGGAGGGGGCAATGAGCAGTTCTTC

D gene: NA
J gene: TRBJ1-5
clone size: NA
V gene: TRBV10-3
CDR3 protein: CAIREGQNQPQHF
CDR3 DNA: TGTGCCATCAGAGAGGGGCAAAATCAGCCCCAGCATTTT

D gene: NA
J gene: TRBJ1-1
clone size: NA
V gene: TRBV28
CDR3 protein: CASSSPPLMNTEAFF
CDR3 DNA: TGTGCCAGCAGTTCCCCCCCCCTGATGAACACTGAAGCTTTCTTT

D gene: NA
J gene: TRBJ2-7
clone size: NA
V gene: TRBV28
CDR3 protein: CASSPTRAYEQYF
CDR3 DNA: TGTGCCAGCAGTCCCACAAGGGCGTACGAGCAGTACTTC

D gene: NA
J gene: TRBJ2-1
clone size: NA
V gene: TRBV5-1
CDR3 protein: CASSLPGFSYNEQFF
CDR3 DNA: TGCGCCAGCAGCTTGCCAGGGTTTTCCTACAATGAGCAGTTCTTC

D gene: TRBD2
J gene: TRBJ2-1
clone size: NA
V gene: TRBV7-3
CDR3 protein: CASSFPGLAYNEQFF
CDR3 DNA: TGTGCCAGCAGCTTCCCGGGACTAGCGTACAATGAGCAGTTCTTC

D gene: NA
J gene: TRBJ2-3
clone size: NA
V gene: TRBV6-1
CDR3 protein: CASSEGVTDTQYF
CDR3 DNA: TGTGCCAGCAGTGAAGGGGTGACCGATACGCAGTATTTT

D gene: NA
J gene: TRBJ2-5
clone size: NA
V gene: TRBV25-1
CDR3 protein: CASSERRETQYF
CDR3 DNA: TGTGCCAGCAGTGAACGGCGAGAGACCCAGTACTTC

D gene: NA
J gene: TRBJ2-1
clone size: NA
V gene: TRBV11-2
CDR3 protein: CASSLGVTSSYNEQFF
CDR3 DNA: TGTGCCAGCAGCTTAGGGGTGACTAGCTCCTACAATGAGCAGTTCTTC

D gene: NA
J gene: TRBJ2-5
clone size: NA
V gene: TRBV7-9
CDR3 protein: CASSLGPGFGDLLETQYF
CDR3 DNA: TGTGCCAGCAGCTTAGGCCCAGGTTTTGGGGACTTACTAGAGACCCAGTACTTC

D gene: NA
J gene: TRBJ2-7
clone size: NA
V gene: TRBV6-1
CDR3 protein: CASAGSSLEQYF
CDR3 DNA: TGTGCCAGCGCAGGTTCCTCCTTAGAGCAGTACTTC

D gene: NA
J gene: TRBJ2-2
clone size: NA
V gene: TRBV27
CDR3 protein: CASSLPNAQTTPTNTGELFF
CDR3 DNA: TGTGCCAGCAGTTTACCGAACGCTCAGACTACTCCGACGAACACCGGGGAGCTGTTTTTT

D gene: TRBD2
J gene: TRBJ2-7
clone size: NA
V gene: TRBV4-3
CDR3 protein: CASSQDLRREGSYEQYF
CDR3 DNA: TGCGCCAGCAGCCAAGACCTCCGGCGGGAGGGCTCCTACGAGCAGTACTTC

D gene: NA
J gene: TRBJ2-3
clone size: NA
V gene: TRBV7-6
CDR3 protein: CASSLGESTDTQYF
CDR3 DNA: TGTGCCAGCAGCTTGGGGGAAAGCACAGATACGCAGTATTTT

D gene: NA
J gene: TRBJ2-7
clone size: once
V gene: TRBV5-4
CDR3 protein: CASSLGASYEQYF
CDR3 DNA: TGTGCCAGCAGCTTGGGCGCTTCCTACGAGCAGTACTTC

D gene: TRBD2
J gene: TRBJ2-7
clone size: NA
V gene: TRBV5-1
CDR3 protein: CASSTQLGLVNEQYF
CDR3 DNA: TGCGCCAGCAGCACTCAGCTGGGACTAGTGAACGAGCAGTACTTC

D gene: TRBD2
J gene: TRBJ2-7
clone size: NA
V gene: TRBV5-1
CDR3 protein: CASSSLGLADPYEQYF
CDR3 DNA: TGCGCCAGCAGCTCCCTGGGTCTAGCGGATCCCTACGAGCAGTACTTC

D gene: TRBD2
J gene: TRBJ2-1
clone size: NA
V gene: TRBV23-1
CDR3 protein: CASYALAGKGNEQFF
CDR3 DNA: TGCGCCAGCTATGCCCTAGCGGGAAAGGGGAATGAGCAGTTCTTC

D gene: NA
J gene: TRBJ2-1
clone size: NA
V gene: TRBV12-5
CDR3 protein: CASGSGGYNEQFF
CDR3 DNA: TGTGCTAGTGGTAGCGGAGGCTACAATGAGCAGTTCTTC

D gene: TRBD1
J gene: TRBJ2-7
clone size: NA
V gene: TRBV30
CDR3 protein: CAWSVPGTGSYEQYF
CDR3 DNA: TGTGCCTGGAGTGTACCGGGGACAGGTTCATACGAGCAGTACTTC

D gene: NA
J gene: TRBJ2-3
clone size: NA
V gene: TRBV7-9
CDR3 protein: CASSYRGRPTTDTQYF
CDR3 DNA: TGTGCCAGCAGCTACCGAGGCAGGCCCACAACAGATACGCAGTATTTT